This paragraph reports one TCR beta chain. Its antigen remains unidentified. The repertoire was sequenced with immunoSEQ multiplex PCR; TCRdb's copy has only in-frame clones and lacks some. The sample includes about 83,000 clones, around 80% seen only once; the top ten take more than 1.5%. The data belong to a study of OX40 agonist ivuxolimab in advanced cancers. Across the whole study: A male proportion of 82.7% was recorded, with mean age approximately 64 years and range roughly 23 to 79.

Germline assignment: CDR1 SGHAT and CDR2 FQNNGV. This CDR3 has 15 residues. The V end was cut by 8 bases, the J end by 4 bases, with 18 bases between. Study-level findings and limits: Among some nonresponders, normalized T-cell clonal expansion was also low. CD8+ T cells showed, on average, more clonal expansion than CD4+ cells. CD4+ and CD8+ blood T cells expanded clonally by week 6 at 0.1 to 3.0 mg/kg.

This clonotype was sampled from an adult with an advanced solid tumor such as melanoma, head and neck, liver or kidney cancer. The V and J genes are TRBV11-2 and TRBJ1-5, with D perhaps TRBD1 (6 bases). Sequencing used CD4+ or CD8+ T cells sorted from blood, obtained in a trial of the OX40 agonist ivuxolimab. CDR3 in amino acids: CASSPQTGENQPQHF. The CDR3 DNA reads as TGTGCCAGCTCCCCGCAGACAGGAGAAAATCAGCCCCAGCATTTT.